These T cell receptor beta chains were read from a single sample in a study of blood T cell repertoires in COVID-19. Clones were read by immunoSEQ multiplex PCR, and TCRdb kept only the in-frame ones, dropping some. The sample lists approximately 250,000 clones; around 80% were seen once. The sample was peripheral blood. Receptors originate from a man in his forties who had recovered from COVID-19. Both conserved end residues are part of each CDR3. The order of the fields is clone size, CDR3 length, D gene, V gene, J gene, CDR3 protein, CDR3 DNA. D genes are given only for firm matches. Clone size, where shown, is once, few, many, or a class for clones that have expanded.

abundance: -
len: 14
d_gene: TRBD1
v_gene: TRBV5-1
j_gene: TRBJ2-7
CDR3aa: CASSWGDRTYEQYF
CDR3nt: TGCGCCAGCAGCTGGGGGGACAGGACCTACGAGCAGTACTTC

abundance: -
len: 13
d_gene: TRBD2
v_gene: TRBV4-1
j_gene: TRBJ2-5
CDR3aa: CASSQRGGETQYF
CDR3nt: TGCGCCAGCAGCCAACGGGGGGGAGAGACCCAGTACTTC

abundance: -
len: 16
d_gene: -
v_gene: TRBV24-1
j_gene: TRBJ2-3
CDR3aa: CATSEPTGVGTDTQYF
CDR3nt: TGTGCCACCAGTGAGCCGACGGGGGTTGGAACAGATACGCAGTATTTT

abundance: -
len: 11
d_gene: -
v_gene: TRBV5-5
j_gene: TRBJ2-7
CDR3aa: CASSLTYEQYF
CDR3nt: TGTGCCAGCAGCCTTACCTACGAGCAGTACTTC

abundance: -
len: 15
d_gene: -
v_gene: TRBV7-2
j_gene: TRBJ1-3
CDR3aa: CASSLGTFSGNTIYF
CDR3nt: TGTGCCAGCAGCCTAGGGACATTCTCTGGAAACACCATATATTTT

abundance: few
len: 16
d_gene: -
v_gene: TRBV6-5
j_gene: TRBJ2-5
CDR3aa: CASSYPRPGFQETQYF
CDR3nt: TGTGCCAGCAGTTACCCACGCCCGGGGTTCCAAGAGACCCAGTACTTC

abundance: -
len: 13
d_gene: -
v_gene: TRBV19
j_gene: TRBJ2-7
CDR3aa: CASSSIDSYEQYF
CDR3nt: TGTGCCAGTAGTTCAATAGACAGCTACGAGCAGTACTTC

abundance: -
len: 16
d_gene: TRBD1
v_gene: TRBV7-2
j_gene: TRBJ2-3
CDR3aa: CASSGQGAFVTDTQYF
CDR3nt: TGTGCCAGCAGCGGACAGGGGGCGTTTGTCACAGATACGCAGTATTTT

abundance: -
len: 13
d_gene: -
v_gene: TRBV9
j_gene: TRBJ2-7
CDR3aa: CASSMGLPYEQYF
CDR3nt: TGTGCCAGCAGCATGGGACTTCCCTACGAGCAGTACTTC

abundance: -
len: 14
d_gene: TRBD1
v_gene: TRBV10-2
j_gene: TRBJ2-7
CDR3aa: CASTAGTGAYEQYF
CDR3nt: TGCGCCAGCACCGCCGGGACAGGGGCCTACGAGCAGTACTTC

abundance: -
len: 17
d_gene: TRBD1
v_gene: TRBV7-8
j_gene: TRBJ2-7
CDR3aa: CASSLDPPDRGTLEQYF
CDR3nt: TGTGCCAGCAGCTTAGACCCACCGGACAGGGGAACCCTCGAGCAGTACTTC

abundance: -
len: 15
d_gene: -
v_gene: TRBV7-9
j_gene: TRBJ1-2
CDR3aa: CASSLLAPGIDGYTF
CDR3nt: TGTGCCAGCAGCTTACTCGCGCCAGGGATTGATGGCTACACCTTC

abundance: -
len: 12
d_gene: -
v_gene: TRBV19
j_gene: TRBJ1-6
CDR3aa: CASSTGDSPLHF
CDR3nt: TGTGCCAGTAGTACAGGGGATTCACCCCTCCACTTT

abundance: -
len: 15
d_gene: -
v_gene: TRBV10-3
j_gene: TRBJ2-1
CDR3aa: CAISESGQPYNEQFF
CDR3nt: TGTGCCATCAGTGAGTCGGGACAACCCTACAATGAGCAGTTCTTC

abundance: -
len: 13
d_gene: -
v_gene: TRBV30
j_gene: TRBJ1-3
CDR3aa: CAWMSSSGNTIYF
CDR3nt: TGTGCCTGGATGTCTAGCTCTGGAAACACCATATATTTT

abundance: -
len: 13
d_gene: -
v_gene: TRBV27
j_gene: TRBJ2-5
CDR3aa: CASRAGQKETQYF
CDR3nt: TGTGCCAGCAGGGCCGGACAAAAAGAGACCCAGTACTTC

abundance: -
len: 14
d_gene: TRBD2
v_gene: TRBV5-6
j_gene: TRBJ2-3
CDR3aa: CASSLLAGGDTQYF
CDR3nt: TGTGCCAGCAGCTTATTAGCGGGAGGAGATACGCAGTATTTT

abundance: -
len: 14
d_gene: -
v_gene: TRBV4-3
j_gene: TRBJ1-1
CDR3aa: CASSQEWGGTEAFF
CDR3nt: TGCGCCAGCAGCCAAGAATGGGGAGGTACTGAAGCTTTCTTT

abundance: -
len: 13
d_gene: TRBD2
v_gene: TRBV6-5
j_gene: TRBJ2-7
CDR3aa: CASSITSGYEQYF
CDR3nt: TGTGCCAGCAGCATTACTAGCGGCTACGAGCAGTACTTC

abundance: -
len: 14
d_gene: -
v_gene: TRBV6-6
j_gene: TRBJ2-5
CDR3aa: CASSPSGLQETQYF
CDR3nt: TGTGCCAGCAGTCCCTCGGGACTTCAAGAGACCCAGTACTTC

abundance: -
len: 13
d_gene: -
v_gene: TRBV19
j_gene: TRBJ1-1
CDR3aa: CASSIAPGSEAFF
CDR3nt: TGTGCCAGTAGTATAGCTCCGGGGTCGGAAGCTTTCTTT

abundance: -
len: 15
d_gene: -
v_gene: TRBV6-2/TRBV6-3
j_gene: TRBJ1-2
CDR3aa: CASSSPGRGKDGYTF
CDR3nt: TGTGCCAGCAGTTCACCTGGGAGGGGGAAGGATGGCTACACCTTC

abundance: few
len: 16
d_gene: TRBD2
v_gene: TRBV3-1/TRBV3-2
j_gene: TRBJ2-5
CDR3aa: CASGGGTSGSRETQYF
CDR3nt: TGTGCCAGCGGGGGAGGGACTAGCGGGAGTCGAGAGACCCAGTACTTC

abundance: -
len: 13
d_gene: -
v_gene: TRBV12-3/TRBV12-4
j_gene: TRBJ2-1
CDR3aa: CAIARGNVDEQFF
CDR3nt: TGTGCCATAGCGCGAGGGAATGTCGATGAGCAGTTCTTC

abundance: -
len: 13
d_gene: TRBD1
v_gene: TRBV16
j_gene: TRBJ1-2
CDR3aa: CASSPPDRLGYTF
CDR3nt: TGTGCCAGCAGCCCACCGGACAGGCTGGGCTACACCTTC

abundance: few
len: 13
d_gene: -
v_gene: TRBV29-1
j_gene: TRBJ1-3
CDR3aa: CSARQSAGNTIYF
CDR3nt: TGCAGCGCTCGACAATCTGCGGGAAACACCATATATTTT

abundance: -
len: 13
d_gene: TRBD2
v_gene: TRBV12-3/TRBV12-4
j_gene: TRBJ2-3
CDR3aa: CASSRILREPQYF
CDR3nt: TGTGCCAGCAGTAGAATTTTGCGGGAGCCGCAGTATTTT

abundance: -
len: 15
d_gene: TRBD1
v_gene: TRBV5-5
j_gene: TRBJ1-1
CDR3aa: CASIGDRNTNTEAFF
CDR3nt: TGTGCCAGCATTGGGGACAGGAATACGAACACTGAAGCTTTCTTT